This T cell receptor (beta chain) was captured in a study of blood T cell repertoires in COVID-19. Study as a whole: Sites across the United States, Italy and Spain contributed samples from acute and convalescent COVID-19.

This CDR3 comprises 17 residues. Germline V gives CDR1 MGHRA, CDR2 YSYEKL. Trimming stripped 4 bases from V and 0 bases from J, with 16 bases between. Method: immunoSEQ multiplex PCR; TCRdb's copy keeps in-frame clones and lacks some. The sample lists tens of thousands of clones, roughly 86% occurring once. The chain joins TRBV4-1 to TRBJ1-3; the D gene is possibly TRBD1 (5 bases). Source material: peripheral blood. The sequence was obtained from a human donor in a cohort sampled during active COVID-19. The donor label of this sample is uncertain. The CDR3 bases are TGCGCCAGCAGCCTCGGAGTGGCGGGACTCTCTGGAAACACCATATATTTT. Translating gives CASSLGVAGLSGNTIYF.